This T cell receptor beta chain was retrieved from a study of spatial heterogeneity in lung cancer. As for the study in general: Any follow-up PBMC samples that were available went on to be sequenced, and the median time to follow-up was around 25 months after resection.

V lost 0 bases, J lost 3 bases, and 11 bases lay in between. Germline V gene data show CDR1 as DFQATT and CDR2 as SNEGSKA (reference sequence). The CDR3 length is 15 residues. Specified time point: blood at routine non-recurrence follow-up after resection. Tumor, nontumor lung or frozen PBMC supplied whole RNA, sequenced without sorting. This clonotype appeared a few times. TCRdb analysed the 5' RACE reads with MiXCR anew, one entry per CDR3 protein. The sample lists more than 95,000 distinct CDR3 sequences; 12% were seen once. The source is a male donor with early-stage non-small cell lung cancer. The genes are TRBV20-1 and TRBJ1-4; D gene ambiguous. The starting material was PBMCs, obtained at follow-up. CDR3 amino acids: CSARDHARSNEKLFF. The CDR3 region has the DNA TGCAGTGCTAGAGATCATGCAAGATCTAATGAAAAACTGTTTTTT.